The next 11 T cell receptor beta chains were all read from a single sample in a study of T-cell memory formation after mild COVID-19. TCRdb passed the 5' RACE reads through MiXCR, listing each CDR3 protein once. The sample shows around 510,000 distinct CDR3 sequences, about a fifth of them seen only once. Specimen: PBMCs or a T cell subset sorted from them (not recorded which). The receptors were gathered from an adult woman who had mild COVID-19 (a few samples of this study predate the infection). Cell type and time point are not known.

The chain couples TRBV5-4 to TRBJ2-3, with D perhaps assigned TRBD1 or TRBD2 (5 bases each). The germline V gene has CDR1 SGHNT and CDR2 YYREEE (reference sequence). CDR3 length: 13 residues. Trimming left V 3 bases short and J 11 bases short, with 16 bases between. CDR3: CASSYTIGTQQYF. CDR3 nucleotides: TGTGCCAGCAGCTATACAATAGGGACCCAGCAGTATTTT.

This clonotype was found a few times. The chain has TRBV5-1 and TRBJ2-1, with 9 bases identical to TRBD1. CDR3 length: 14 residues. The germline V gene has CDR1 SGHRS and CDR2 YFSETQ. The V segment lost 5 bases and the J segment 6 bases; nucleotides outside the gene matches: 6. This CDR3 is CASRSTGGSNEQFF. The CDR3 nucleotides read TGCGCCAGCAGGTCGACAGGGGGGTCCAATGAGCAGTTCTTC.

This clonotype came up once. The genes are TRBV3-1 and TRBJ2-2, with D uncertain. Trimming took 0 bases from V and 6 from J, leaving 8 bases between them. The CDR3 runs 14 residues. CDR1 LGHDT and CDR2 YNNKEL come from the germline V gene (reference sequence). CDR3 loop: CASSQERVSGELFF. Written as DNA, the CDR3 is TGTGCCAGCAGCCAAGAAAGGGTCTCCGGGGAGCTGTTTTTT.

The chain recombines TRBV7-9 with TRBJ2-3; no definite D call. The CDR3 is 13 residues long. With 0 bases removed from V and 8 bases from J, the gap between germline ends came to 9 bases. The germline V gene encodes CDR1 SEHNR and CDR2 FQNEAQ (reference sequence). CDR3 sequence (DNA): TGTGCCAGCAGCTTAGCCTGGTCGGCTACGCAGTATTTT. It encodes CASSLAWSATQYF.

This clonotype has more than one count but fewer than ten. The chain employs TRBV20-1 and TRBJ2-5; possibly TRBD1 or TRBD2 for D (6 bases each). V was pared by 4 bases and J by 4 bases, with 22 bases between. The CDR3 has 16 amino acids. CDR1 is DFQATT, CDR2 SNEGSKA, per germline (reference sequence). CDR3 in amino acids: CSAIGGGGRRGETQYF. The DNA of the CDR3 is TGCAGTGCTATAGGTGGAGGGGGGCGAAGAGGAGAGACCCAGTACTTC.

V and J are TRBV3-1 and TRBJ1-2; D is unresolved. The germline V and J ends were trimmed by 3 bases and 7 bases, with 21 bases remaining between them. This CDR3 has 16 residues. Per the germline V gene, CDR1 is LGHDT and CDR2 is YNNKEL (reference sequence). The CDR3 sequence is CASSHDSRMSGVGYTF. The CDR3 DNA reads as TGTGCCAGCAGCCACGATTCCCGGATGTCGGGAGTTGGCTACACCTTC. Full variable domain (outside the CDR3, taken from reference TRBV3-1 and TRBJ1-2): DTAVSQTPKYLVTQMGNDKSIKCEQNLGHDTMYWYKQDSKKFLKIMFSYNNKELIINETVPNRFSPKSPDKAHLNLHINSLELGDSAVYFCASSHDSRMSGVGYTFGSGTRLTVV.

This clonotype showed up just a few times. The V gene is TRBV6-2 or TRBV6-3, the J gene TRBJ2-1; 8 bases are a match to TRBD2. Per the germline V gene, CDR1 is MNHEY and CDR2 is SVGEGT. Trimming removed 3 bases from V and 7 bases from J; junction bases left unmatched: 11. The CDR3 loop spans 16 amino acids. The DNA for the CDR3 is TGTGCCAGCAGTTATGGACGGGAGGGCCTAAGGAATGAGCAGTTCTTC. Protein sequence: CASSYGREGLRNEQFF.

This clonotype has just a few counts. The CDR3 region is CASSFSSGRSSYEQYF. DNA of the CDR3: TGTGCCAGCAGTTTCTCTAGCGGGAGGAGCTCCTACGAGCAGTACTTC. The V call is TRBV12-3 or TRBV12-4, the J call TRBJ2-7; 11 bases line up with TRBD2. Losses at the gene ends were 3 bases for V and 0 bases for J; bases not matched to a gene: 4. The CDR3 totals 16 residues.

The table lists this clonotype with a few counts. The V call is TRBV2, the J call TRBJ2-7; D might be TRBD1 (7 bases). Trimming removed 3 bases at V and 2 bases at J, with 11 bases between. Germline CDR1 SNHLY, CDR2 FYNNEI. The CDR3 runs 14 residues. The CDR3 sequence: CASSDRGVAYEQYF. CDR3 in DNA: TGTGCCAGCAGTGACAGGGGGGTAGCCTACGAGCAGTACTTC.

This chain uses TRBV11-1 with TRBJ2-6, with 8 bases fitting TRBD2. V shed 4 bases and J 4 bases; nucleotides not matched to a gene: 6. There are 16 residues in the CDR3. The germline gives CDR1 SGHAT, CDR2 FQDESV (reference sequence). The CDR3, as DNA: TGTGCCAGCAGCTCGAGACTAGCGTCCGGGGCCAACGTCCTGACTTTC. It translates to CASSSRLASGANVLTF. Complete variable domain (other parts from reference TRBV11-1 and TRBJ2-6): EAEVAQSPRYKITEKSQAVAFWCDPISGHATLYWYRQILGQGPELLVQFQDESVVDDSQLPKDRFSAERLKGVDSTLKIQPAELGDSAMYLCASSSRLASGANVLTFGAGSRLTVL.

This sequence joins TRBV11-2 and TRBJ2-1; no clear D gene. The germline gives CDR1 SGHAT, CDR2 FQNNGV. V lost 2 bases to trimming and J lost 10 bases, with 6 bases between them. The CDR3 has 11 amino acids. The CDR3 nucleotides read TGTGCCAGCAGCTTAATGCACGAGCAGTTCTTC. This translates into CASSLMHEQFF.